These 27 T cell receptor beta chains were all obtained from the same sample, sequenced in a study of CD8+CD57+ T cells in acquired aplastic anemia. Researchers used genomic DNA as the template to profile TCR beta VDJ and CDR3. TCRdb re-derived calls from the reads in MiXCR, one entry per CDR3 protein. The repertoire holds 150,000 to 200,000 distinct CDR3 sequences, with just under 65% as singletons. The specimen sequenced was sorted CD4+, CD8+, or CD8+CD57+ T cells (not recorded which) from PBMCs. These TCRs come from a human donor in good health.

V and J are TRBV12-3 or TRBV12-4 and TRBJ2-1; a weak D match, TRBD1 (5 bases). The CDR3 has 15 amino acids. V was clipped by 3 bases and J by 1 base, with 10 bases between them. CDR3 DNA sequence: TGTGCCAGCAGTTTGCAGGGTTTTTCCTACAATGAGCAGTTCTTC. Amino acids: CASSLQGFSYNEQFF.

The chain employs TRBV24-1 and TRBJ2-1; TRBD1 is a possible D gene (6 bases). CDR1 and CDR2 from the germline V gene are KGHDR and SFDVKD. The CDR3 sequence is 15 residues long. V lost 5 bases to trimming and J lost 4 bases, with 14 bases between them. CDR3 residues: CATSALGGRYNEQFF. The CDR3 DNA reads as TGTGCCACCAGTGCCCTAGGGGGAAGATACAATGAGCAGTTCTTC.

This clonotype was seen ten or more times. This sequence joins TRBV24-1 and TRBJ2-3; no definite D call. This CDR3 is 12 amino acids long. The V end lost 4 bases, the J end lost 5 bases, and 6 bases lay between the germline ends. Germline CDR1 KGHDR, CDR2 SFDVKD. The CDR3 loop reads CATSDPRDTQYF. The CDR3 DNA sequence: TGTGCCACCAGTGACCCCCGAGATACGCAGTATTTT.

This clonotype was found a few times. The gene calls are TRBV7-8 and TRBJ2-3; 7 bases line up with TRBD1. Germline trimming cut 1 base from V and 2 bases from J; bases unmatched to any gene: 12. CDR1 and CDR2 from the germline V gene are SGHVS and FQNEAQ. This CDR3 is 18 amino acids long. This CDR3 is CASSLDLLGDSFTDTQYF. CDR3 nucleotide sequence: TGTGCCAGCAGCTTAGACCTATTGGGGGACAGCTTCACAGATACGCAGTATTTT. The whole variable domain, filled in from reference TRBV7-8 and TRBJ2-3, reads GAGVSQSPRYKVAKRGQDVALRCDPISGHVSLFWYQQALGQGPEFLTYFQNEAQLDKSGLPSDRFFAERPEGSVSTLKIQRTQQEDSAVYLCASSLDLLGDSFTDTQYFGPGTRLTVL.

The chain couples TRBV24-1 to TRBJ1-5; D ambiguous. V lost 10 bases and J 4 bases, leaving 13 bases between the germline ends. The germline gives CDR1 KGHDR, CDR2 SFDVKD. The CDR3 is 13 residues long. The CDR3 DNA sequence: TGTGCCACTCAGGCCTCGTGGAATCAGCCCCAGCATTTT. Its protein product is CATQASWNQPQHF.

This clonotype was recorded many times. The chain has TRBV24-1 and TRBJ2-1; D perhaps matches TRBD2 (5 bases). V lost 2 bases to trimming and J lost 0 bases, with 7 bases between them. This CDR3 comprises 15 residues. In germline, CDR1 is KGHDR, CDR2 SFDVKD. DNA of the CDR3: TGTGCCACCAGTGATTCCCGGGGCTCCTACAATGAGCAGTTCTTC. Protein product: CATSDSRGSYNEQFF.

The chain employs TRBV7-8 and TRBJ2-7; possibly TRBD1 or TRBD2 for D (5 bases each). Germline assignment: CDR1 SGHVS and CDR2 FQNEAQ. The length of the CDR3 is 14 residues. With 4 bases removed from V and 7 bases from J, the gap between germline ends came to 17 bases. The CDR3 is CASSSLQGSGEQYF. Here the CDR3 DNA reads TGTGCCAGCAGCTCCCTCCAGGGATCGGGGGAGCAGTACTTC.

The CDR3: CASSPRQGRTQDTQYF. The CDR3 DNA reads TGTGCCAGCAGTCCCAGACAGGGTCGGACACAAGATACGCAGTATTTT. The chain employs TRBV5-4 and TRBJ2-3, with 7 bases aligning to TRBD1. Germline V gene data show CDR1 as SGHNT and CDR2 as YYREEE (reference sequence). With 5 bases clipped from V and 5 bases from J, the junction kept 14 bases outside the gene matches. The CDR3 length is 16 residues.

The sample holds one count of this clonotype. The chain recombines TRBV2 with TRBJ1-2; a possible D gene is TRBD1 (5 bases). The CDR3 spans 14 residues. Germline lookup yields CDR1 SNHLY and CDR2 FYNNEI. V gave up 5 bases and J gave up 0 bases, with 10 bases separating them. In DNA, the CDR3 is TGTGCCAGCAGTCCAGGGACGTCTAACTATGGCTACACCTTC. Amino acids: CASSPGTSNYGYTF.

The chain uses TRBV5-6 and TRBJ2-7, with TRBD1 identical over 10 bases. Per the germline V gene, CDR1 is SGHDT and CDR2 is YYEEEE. The junction had 5 bases not matched to a gene; V was cut back by 0 bases and J by 2 bases. CDR3 length equals 16 residues. The CDR3 loop is CASSLDPGTGAYEQYF. CDR3 DNA sequence: TGTGCCAGCAGCTTGGACCCCGGGACAGGGGCCTACGAGCAGTACTTC.

The chain employs TRBV6-6 and TRBJ1-5; D remains ambiguous. Trimming stripped 5 bases from V and 2 bases from J, with 16 bases between. The germline gives CDR1 MNHNY, CDR2 SVGAGI (reference sequence). The CDR3 covers 16 residues. CDR3 in DNA: TGTGCCAGCAGTCCCGAGGAGGGAAAAGGCAATCAGCCCCAGCATTTT. Protein product: CASSPEEGKGNQPQHF.

The chain is built from TRBV19 and TRBJ1-5, with TRBD1 matching over 8 bases. Germline V gene data show CDR1 as LNHDA and CDR2 as SQIVND (reference sequence). Trimming cost V 5 bases and J 4 bases; bases outside gene matches: 10. The CDR3 totals 16 residues. The DNA of the CDR3 is TGTGCCAGTAGTTCTCGAGACAGGGGCTATAATCAGCCCCAGCATTTT. It specifies CASSSRDRGYNQPQHF. The variable domain in full, with the rest retrieved from reference TRBV19 and TRBJ1-5, is DGGITQSPKYLFRKEGQNVTLSCEQNLNHDAMYWYRQDPGQGLRLIYYSQIVNDFQKGDIAEGYSVSREKKESFPLTVTSAQKNPTAFYLCASSSRDRGYNQPQHFGDGTRLSIL.

V is TRBV24-1 and J is TRBJ2-2; 10 nucleotides match TRBD1. Germline values: CDR1 KGHDR, CDR2 SFDVKD. V dropped 3 bases and J dropped 4; count of bases not matched to a gene: 7. This CDR3 is 17 amino acids long. The CDR3, as DNA: TGTGCCACCAGTGATCCCGGGACAGGGGCGGGCACCGGGGAGCTGTTTTTT. Its protein product is CATSDPGTGAGTGELFF.

This clonotype was picked up a small number of times. The chain employs TRBV7-3 and TRBJ2-6; D gene uncertain. Trimming removed 5 bases from V and 1 base from J, with 6 bases in between. Looked up from germline, CDR1 is SGHTA and CDR2 is FQGTGA. The CDR3 sequence is 14 residues long. CDR3 nucleotide sequence: TGTGCCAGCAGCCGTCATTCTGGGGCCAACGTCCTGACTTTC. It is translated as CASSRHSGANVLTF.

The genes are TRBV20-1 and TRBJ1-1; D uncertain. The V end lost 6 bases, the J end lost 8 bases, and 13 bases lay between the germline ends. Germline-derived CDR1 and CDR2 are DFQATT and SNEGSKA (reference sequence). The CDR3 is 11 amino acids. The CDR3: CSAAWNYEAFF. The CDR3 coding sequence is TGCAGTGCGGCATGGAACTACGAAGCTTTCTTT.

Concerning this clonotype: Relative to the germline gene, one junction end is altered; a read error may explain this. This chain connects TRBV4-3 to TRBJ2-1; 8 nucleotides align to TRBD2. The V gene's germline CDR1 is LGHNA and CDR2 YSLEER. CDR3 size: 15 residues. The CDR3, as DNA: TGCGCCAGCAGCCAAGGGACTAGCTTTAGCTATGAGCGGTTCTTC. The encoded protein is CASSQGTSFSYERFF.

This clonotype has only a few counts. The chain links TRBV9 to TRBJ1-1; D is uncertain. V shed 0 bases and J shed 2 bases, with 11 bases lying between them. CDR1 and CDR2 (germline): SGDLS, YYNGEE. The length of the CDR3 is 15 residues. CDR3 protein: CASSVEVVTNTEAFF. The CDR3 DNA reads as TGTGCCAGCAGCGTAGAAGTGGTTACCAACACTGAAGCTTTCTTT.

This clonotype came up many times. The rearrangement uses TRBV7-3 and TRBJ2-1, with D uncertain. Deletions cut 3 bases from V and 8 bases from J, with 11 bases between. Germline loops: CDR1 SGHTA, CDR2 FQGTGA. CDR3 size: 13 residues. Here the CDR3 reads CASSLWAADEQFF. The CDR3 nucleotides read TGTGCCAGCAGCTTGTGGGCGGCCGATGAGCAGTTCTTC.

The chain's CDR3 is CASSWQNSGANVLTF. CDR3 bases: TGTGCCAGCAGTTGGCAGAACTCTGGGGCCAACGTCCTGACTTTC. The rearrangement uses TRBV9 and TRBJ2-6; unclear D gene. The V and J ends lost 5 bases and 0 bases respectively, with 9 bases between them. Germline V CDR1 and CDR2: SGDLS, YYNGEE. The CDR3 is 15 residues long.

This clonotype was picked up a small number of times. The chain recombines TRBV10-2 with TRBJ1-6, with a possible D match to TRBD1 (6 bases). The CDR3 sequence is 14 residues long. V was cut by 7 bases and J by 5 bases, with 12 bases left in between. The germline V gene encodes CDR1 WSHSY and CDR2 SAAADI. CDR3 in DNA: TGCGCCAGCACTCGGGACATCGATAATTCACCCCTCCACTTT. It specifies CASTRDIDNSPLHF.

This clonotype was counted only a few times. V is TRBV3-1 and J is TRBJ2-7; 9 bases are a match to TRBD1. The germline gives CDR1 LGHDT, CDR2 YNNKEL (reference sequence). The CDR3 is 16 residues long. Losses at the gene ends were 4 bases for V and 4 bases for J; bases not matched to a gene: 11. The CDR3 here is CASSRHPGQGRYEQYF. The DNA of the CDR3 is TGTGCCAGCAGCCGGCATCCGGGACAGGGTCGGTACGAGCAGTACTTC.

This clonotype has a handful of counts. The V and J genes are TRBV29-1 and TRBJ2-5; 9 bases are shared with TRBD2. J lost 4 bases, V lost 5 bases, and 8 bases had no gene match. The CDR3 length is 14 residues. Looked up from germline, CDR1 is SQVTM and CDR2 is ANQGSEA. This CDR3 is CSVKAGGVGETQYF. CDR3 in DNA: TGCAGCGTTAAGGCGGGGGGGGTGGGAGAGACCCAGTACTTC.

In this sample, this clonotype turned up once. This chain connects TRBV19 to TRBJ1-1; D ambiguous. The CDR3 is 13 amino acids. Trimming took 6 bases from V and 0 from J, leaving 8 bases between them. Germline loops: CDR1 LNHDA, CDR2 SQIVND (reference sequence). CDR3 sequence (DNA): TGTGCCAGTAGGGATCCACTGAACACTGAAGCTTTCTTT. Its protein is CASRDPLNTEAFF.

In this sample, this clonotype turned up many times. V is TRBV12-3 or TRBV12-4 and J is TRBJ2-2, with 8 positions matching TRBD1. This CDR3 spans 16 amino acids. V trimming: 6 bases; J trimming: 4 bases; junction bases outside the gene matches: 10. The CDR3 DNA sequence: TGTGCCAGCAGGCCCGACAGGGGAAGGAGCACCGGGGAGCTGTTTTTT. Its translation: CASRPDRGRSTGELFF.

V and J are TRBV5-6 and TRBJ2-5, with D possibly TRBD1 on 6 matching bases. Germline-derived CDR1 and CDR2 are SGHDT and YYEEEE. With 2 bases removed from V and 5 bases from J, the gap between germline ends came to 16 bases. The CDR3 length is 15 residues. In DNA, the CDR3 is TGTGCCAGCAGCTTACAGGGCCTCCTGTCGGAGACCCAGTACTTC. Residues: CASSLQGLLSETQYF.

J is TRBJ2-1 and V is TRBV7-9, with TRBD1 matching over 8 bases. Unmatched junction bases numbered 8, after V lost 4 bases and J lost 6 bases. The CDR3 has 15 amino acids. The germline CDR1 and CDR2 sequences are SEHNR and FQNEAQ (reference sequence). CDR3 in DNA: TGTGCCAGCAGCTATCAGGGACAGGTAGGCAATGAGCAGTTCTTC. Protein sequence: CASSYQGQVGNEQFF.

This clonotype was detected ten times or more. The V and J genes are TRBV7-6 and TRBJ2-7; 7 bases align to TRBD2. J gave up 2 bases and V 2 bases, and 6 bases lay outside the gene matches. This CDR3 contains 15 residues. Germline V gene sequence: CDR1 SGHVS, CDR2 FNYEAQ. This chain's CDR3 is CASSLSASGAYEQYF. The CDR3, as DNA: TGTGCCAGCAGCTTATCCGCTAGCGGCGCCTACGAGCAGTACTTC.